Reported below is one T cell receptor beta chain. Its antigen is not identified. This sample was included in a study of cytotoxic CD8 clonotypes in ibrutinib-treated CLL. Study information: Response samples were drawn at a median of approximately 11 months of treatment, range 6 to 36. The study, taken as a whole, reports: Investigators sampled sustained-remission and progressing patients at differing times. At the start, clonality exceeded age-matched healthy donors and followed circulating CD8+ T-cell counts.

The table came from immunoSEQ multiplex PCR; TCRdb's copy has only in-frame clones and leaves some out. Of some 50,000 clones in the sample, roughly 57% were seen once. V was clipped by 5 bases and J by 3 bases; unmatched bases: 1. The CDR3 has 14 residues. The V gene's germline CDR1 is SNHLY and CDR2 FYNNEI. The clonotype was recovered from a human donor with chronic lymphocytic leukemia. This material consisted of PBMCs, taken after 24 months of ibrutinib treatment. The chain links TRBV2 to TRBJ2-5; 12 bases map to TRBD2. CDR3 DNA sequence: TGTGCCAGCAGTTGGACTAGCGGGGAAGAGACCCAGTACTTC. Translating it yields CASSWTSGEETQYF. The whole variable domain, remainder taken from reference TRBV2 and TRBJ2-5, is EPEVTQTPSHQVTQMGQEVILRCVPISNHLYFYWYRQILGQKVEFLVSFYNNEISEKSEIFDDQFSVERPDGSNFTLKIRSTKLEDSAMYFCASSWTSGEETQYFGPGTRLLVL.